The 6 T cell receptor beta chains presented below share a single source sample, sequenced in a study of shared clonotypes between healthy human individuals. Generated by immunoSEQ multiplex PCR, the TCRdb table keeps only in-frame clones and is missing some. This repertoire shows roughly 700,000 clones, approximately 74% found once; its top ten account for under 2%. Sequencing was carried out using memory CD4+ T cells sorted from blood. Subset described: CD45RA-negative fraction. Receptors were obtained from a woman aged 25 to 39 in good health.

The genes are TRBV6-1 and TRBJ2-2; the D is unclear. Trimming took 5 bases from V and 0 from J, leaving 1 base between them. The CDR3 is made up of 12 amino acids. Germline loops: CDR1 MNHNS, CDR2 SASEGT. The CDR3 nucleotides are TGTGCCAGCAGTACGAACACCGGGGAGCTGTTTTTT. Protein: CASSTNTGELFF.

The chain employs TRBV15 and TRBJ1-2; D not resolved. The length of the CDR3 is 13 residues. Trimming cost V 0 bases and J 8 bases, with 10 bases left between them. CDR1 LNHNV and CDR2 YYDKDF come from the germline V gene (reference sequence). The CDR3 DNA reads TGTGCCACCAGCAGAGATTCGACCAGAGGCTACACCTTC. Translated: CATSRDSTRGYTF. Based on the CDR3 plus reference TRBV15 and TRBJ1-2, the full variable domain is DAMVIQNPRYQVTQFGKPVTLSCSQTLNHNVMYWYQQKSSQAPKLLFHYYDKDFNNEADTPDNFQSRRPNTSFCFLDIRSPGLGDTAMYLCATSRDSTRGYTFGSGTRLTVV.

This chain uses TRBV6-1 with TRBJ2-2; no clear D gene. CDR3 size: 13 residues. V was clipped by 4 bases and J by 6 bases, with 9 bases between them. CDR1 is MNHNS and CDR2 is SASEGT in the germline V gene. CDR3 nucleotide sequence: TGTGCCAGCAGTGCTCAGATATCCGGGGAGCTGTTTTTT. Translating gives CASSAQISGELFF.

The V and J genes are TRBV2 and TRBJ2-2; D is possibly TRBD1 (6 bases). Germline CDR1 SNHLY, CDR2 FYNNEI. The CDR3 is 13 residues long. The ends were cut back, 5 bases at V and 5 bases at J, with 9 bases in the middle. The CDR3 region has the DNA TGTGCCAGCAGTCAAAGGGGGACCGGGGAGCTGTTTTTT. Translating it yields CASSQRGTGELFF.

The CDR3 DNA reads TGCGCCAGCAGCCAAGGAGCGAGGACGCGCTCTGGGGCCAACGTCCTGACTTTC. It is translated as CASSQGARTRSGANVLTF. The V and J genes are TRBV4-1 and TRBJ2-6; D is unclear. Germline V gene data show CDR1 as MGHRA and CDR2 as YSYEKL. The CDR3 spans 18 residues. Trimming left V 1 base short and J 0 bases short, with 13 bases between.

Here the CDR3 DNA reads TGTGCCACCAGCAGAGGAGGGGCAGCCTATGGCTACACCTTC. This translates into CATSRGGAAYGYTF. The rearrangement links TRBV15 to TRBJ1-2; maybe TRBD1 (5 bases). Germline V gives CDR1 LNHNV, CDR2 YYDKDF (reference sequence). Deletions cut 1 base from V and 4 bases from J, with 10 bases between. The CDR3 totals 14 residues.